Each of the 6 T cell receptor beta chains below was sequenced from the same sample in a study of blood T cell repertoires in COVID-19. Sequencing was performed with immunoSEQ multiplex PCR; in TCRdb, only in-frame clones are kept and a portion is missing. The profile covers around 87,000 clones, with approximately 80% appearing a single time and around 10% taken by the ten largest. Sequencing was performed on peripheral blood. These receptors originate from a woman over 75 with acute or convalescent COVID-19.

CDR3 DNA sequence: TGTGCCAGCAGTGGACAGGGCCTCTACGAGCAGTACTTC. Translating gives CASSGQGLYEQYF. J is TRBJ2-7 and V is TRBV28, with 8 bases that match TRBD1. V lost 5 bases, J lost 3 bases, and 3 bases stayed unmatched. Per germline, CDR1 MDHEN and CDR2 SYDVKM. The CDR3 is 13 amino acids. Together with reference TRBV28 and TRBJ2-7, the CDR3 gives the full variable domain: DVKVTQSSRYLVKRTGEKVFLECVQDMDHENMFWYRQDPGLGLRLIYFSYDVKMKEKGDIPEGYSVSREKKERFSLILESASTNQTSMYLCASSGQGLYEQYFGPGTRLTVT.

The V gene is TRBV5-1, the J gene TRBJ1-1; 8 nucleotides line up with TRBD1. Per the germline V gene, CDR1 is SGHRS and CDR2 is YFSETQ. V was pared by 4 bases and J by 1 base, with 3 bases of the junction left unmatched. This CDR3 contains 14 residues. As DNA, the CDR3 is TGCGCCAGCAGCACGGGACAGGAGAACACTGAAGCTTTCTTT. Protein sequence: CASSTGQENTEAFF.

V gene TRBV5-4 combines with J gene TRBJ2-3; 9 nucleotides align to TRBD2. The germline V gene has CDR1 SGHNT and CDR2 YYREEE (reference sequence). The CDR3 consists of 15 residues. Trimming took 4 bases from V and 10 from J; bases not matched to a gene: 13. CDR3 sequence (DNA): TGTGCCAGCAGCCTTAGCGGGAGTTCCAATAGGGCGCAGTATTTT. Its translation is CASSLSGSSNRAQYF.

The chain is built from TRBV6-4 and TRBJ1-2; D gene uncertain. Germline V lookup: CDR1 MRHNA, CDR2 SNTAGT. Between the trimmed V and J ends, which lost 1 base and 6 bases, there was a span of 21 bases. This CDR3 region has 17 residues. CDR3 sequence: CASSDYPPQAGVNGYTF. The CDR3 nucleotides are TGTGCCAGCAGTGACTACCCACCCCAGGCTGGCGTAAATGGCTACACCTTC.

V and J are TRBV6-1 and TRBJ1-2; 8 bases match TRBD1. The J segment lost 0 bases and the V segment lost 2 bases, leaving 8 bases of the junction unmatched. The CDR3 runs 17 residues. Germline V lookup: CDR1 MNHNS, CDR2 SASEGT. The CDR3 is CASSEFQGAQANYGYTF. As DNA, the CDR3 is TGTGCCAGCAGTGAATTCCAGGGGGCGCAGGCTAACTATGGCTACACCTTC.

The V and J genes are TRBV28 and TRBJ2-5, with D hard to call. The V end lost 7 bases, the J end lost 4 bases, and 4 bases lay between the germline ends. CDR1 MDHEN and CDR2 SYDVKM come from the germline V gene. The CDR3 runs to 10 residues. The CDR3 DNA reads TGTGCCAGCAAACTAGAGACCCAGTACTTC. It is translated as CASKLETQYF.